This TCR beta chain comes out of a study of T cells in tuberculosis listed by TCRdb under 2018. Regarding the research as a whole: The study combined CD1B tetramers and high-throughput TCR immunosequencing to characterize T cells specific for the mycobacterial lipid antigen glucose monomycolate (GMM). A South African clinical cohort compared IGRA-negative adolescents, IGRA-positive adolescents with latent tuberculosis and adults with active tuberculosis, ten per group. PBMC from active tuberculosis patients were archived either before standard anti-tuberculosis treatment began or within 7 days of the start of that treatment. The investigation overall reported the following: Smaller mean NN-distances to GMM-specific TCRs were observed in active tuberculosis TCR-alpha repertoires than in IGRA-negative controls, suggesting clonal expansion of GMM-specific TCRs. Using GEM motif frequencies, a classifier achieved over 65% accuracy, whereas a classifier built on the diverse GMM-specific repertoire got to less than 90% accuracy (AUROC 0.75 to 0.9). Clinical samples were selected based on which cryopreserved specimens were available, and the active tuberculosis cases were adults whereas the controls were adolescents. The smaller NN-distances in active tuberculosis patients were driven in part by shorter CDR3-alpha lengths, while the difference seen for TCR-beta was not statistically significant.

TCR libraries were generated with the immunoSEQ multiplex PCR assay, using TCR-beta and/or TCR-alpha/delta assays for each sample. The amplified TCR libraries were sequenced on the Illumina high-throughput platform. Regarding the original processing steps: Clustering and dimensionality reduction relied on pairwise TCRdist distances among GMM-specific receptors from T cells that were either sorted ex vivo or expanded in vitro. Each clinical repertoire was scored by mean NN-distance, the average TCRdist to the nearest 10% of tetramer-positive reference sequences. GEM TCR motif frequency was calculated as the fraction of unique TCRs that matched known GEM sequences in V/J usage and CDR3 length. Linear discriminant analysis with leave-one-out cross-validation, implemented in scikit-learn, was used to classify active tuberculosis. Held by TCRdb, this immuneACCESS table contains in-frame sequences only and omits some clones. Under half of the omission traces to an unresolved V gene where checked; the cause of the rest is unknown. V and J calls and clone size follow that table, whereas D and trimming were derived from the DNA. The sample table holds 25,000 to 35,000 clones, of which around 90% were seen once. The top ten clones comprise under 7% of the sample.

About this clone itself: The clone's antigen remains unknown. No base quality values were provided; no much bigger clone lies one nucleotide off.

The time point label, read with the paper, signifies: new active TB diagnosis, blood taken before or within 7 days of starting treatment. Active tuberculosis patients were HIV-seronegative South African adults aged 18 years or older with a new diagnosis. Confirmation of active tuberculosis was obtained by positive sputum smear microscopy and/or positive M. tuberculosis culture. Unsorted cryopreserved PBMC were immunosequenced, covering on average about 100,000 T cells per clinical donor. V is pruned by 3 bases and J by 7 bases, leaving 5 bases of the junction without a gene match. From the cysteine through the phenylalanine, the CDR3 covers 15 amino acids. The read is trimmed to its CDR3 DNA, 45 bases read in frame from base 1. Per the germline V gene, SGDLS is the CDR1 and YYNGEE is the CDR2.

The sequencing here drew on PBMCs, taken at tuberculosis diagnosis. The chain employs TRBV9 and TRBJ1-6, and 9 junctional nucleotides match TRBD1. The sequence was collected from an adult with tuberculosis. The CDR3 corresponds to CASSATGTGNSPLHF. The DNA sequence follows: TGTGCCAGCAGCGCCACCGGGACAGGGAATTCACCCCTCCACTTT.